These 22 T cell receptor beta chains originate from one sample sequenced in a study of long-term antiretroviral therapy in people with HIV. It was version v3.0 of the immunoSEQ assay that was run at survey level. Assay: immunoSEQ multiplex PCR; the TCRdb copy retains only in-frame clones and omits some. The sample shows approximately 22,000 clones, 80% to 90% of them seen only once. The specimen was unsorted PBMCs, collected 3 years after starting antiretroviral therapy. Receptors originate from a middle-aged man with HIV.

V usage is TRBV28 and J usage is TRBJ1-2; the D is unclear. Trimming shortened V by 3 bases and J by 2 bases, and 13 bases separated the two germline ends. Germline loops: CDR1 MDHEN, CDR2 SYDVKM. CDR3 length: 15 residues. The CDR3 nucleotides read TGTGCCAGCAGTTTTAGTGGTGCGGGGAACTATGGCTACACCTTC. Its translation: CASSFSGAGNYGYTF.

The chain links TRBV2 to TRBJ1-4; TRBD1 agrees at 7 bases. The J segment lost 7 bases and the V segment lost 3 bases, leaving 8 bases of the junction unmatched. This CDR3 region has 15 residues. Germline V lookup: CDR1 SNHLY, CDR2 FYNNEI. Here the CDR3 DNA reads TGTGCCAGCAGTGACCCGACAGGGTTAAGTGAAAAACTGTTTTTT. Amino acids: CASSDPTGLSEKLFF. Full variable domain (rest looked up from reference TRBV2 and TRBJ1-4): EPEVTQTPSHQVTQMGQEVILRCVPISNHLYFYWYRQILGQKVEFLVSFYNNEISEKSEIFDDQFSVERPDGSNFTLKIRSTKLEDSAMYFCASSDPTGLSEKLFFGSGTQLSVL.

This clone was counted between two and nine times. This chain uses TRBV9 with TRBJ1-2; a possible D gene is TRBD1 (5 bases). The CDR3 has 13 residues. The germline CDR1 and CDR2 sequences are SGDLS and YYNGEE. V dropped 0 bases and J dropped 8 bases, with 11 bases sitting between them. The CDR3 loop reads CASSVDTGGGYTF. CDR3 coding DNA: TGTGCCAGCAGCGTAGATACAGGTGGGGGCTACACCTTC. Full variable domain (rest looked up from reference TRBV9 and TRBJ1-2): DSGVTQTPKHLITATGQRVTLRCSPRSGDLSVYWYQQSLDQGLQFLIQYYNGEERAKGNILERFSAQQFPDLHSELNLSSLELGDSALYFCASSVDTGGGYTFGSGTRLTVV.

Only one count was recorded for this clone. The chain has TRBV18 and TRBJ1-1, with D possibly being TRBD1 (6 bases). Germline V gives CDR1 KGHSH, CDR2 LQKENI. The CDR3 extends over 15 amino acids. V was trimmed by 1 base and J by 2 bases, leaving 11 bases between them. DNA of the CDR3: TGTGCCAGCTCACCACTTCAGGGACAAAACACTGAAGCTTTCTTT. Encoded protein: CASSPLQGQNTEAFF.

The chain uses TRBV5-1 and TRBJ1-3; D unclear. The CDR3 covers 16 residues. Trimming removed 0 bases from V and 0 bases from J, with 10 bases in between. Germline V gene lookup returns CDR1 SGHRS and CDR2 YFSETQ. CDR3 coding DNA: TGCGCCAGCAGCTTGGGGGTTACCCCCTCTGGAAACACCATATATTTT. It encodes CASSLGVTPSGNTIYF.

The chain links TRBV10-2 to TRBJ2-7, with D possibly called TRBD1 or TRBD2 (5 bases each). The V and J ends lost 2 bases and 2 bases respectively, with 7 bases between them. This CDR3 is built from 13 residues. The germline CDR1 and CDR2 sequences are WSHSY and SAAADI. DNA of the CDR3: TGCGCCAGCAGTGAGCGAGGGGCCTACGAGCAGTACTTC. Its protein product is CASSERGAYEQYF.

The V and J genes are TRBV5-8 and TRBJ1-1; tentatively, D is TRBD1 (5 bases). Germline assignment: CDR1 SGHTS and CDR2 YDEGEE. V gave up 4 bases and J gave up 5 bases, with 15 bases separating them. CDR3 length equals 14 residues. DNA for the CDR3: TGTGCCAGCAGCAATAATCAGGGTAAAACTGAAGCTTTCTTT. Amino acids: CASSNNQGKTEAFF.

The CDR3 sequence: CASSPPLSGSSYEQYF. CDR3 DNA sequence: TGTGCCAGCAGCCCTCCCCTAAGCGGTAGCTCCTACGAGCAGTACTTC. The chain joins TRBV28 to TRBJ2-7; maybe TRBD2 (5 bases). The CDR3 is 16 amino acids. Germline V CDR1 and CDR2: MDHEN, SYDVKM. Trimming stripped 6 bases from V and 0 bases from J, with 18 bases between.

CDR3 protein: CASSLGADRGYGYTF. CDR3 nucleotide sequence: TGTGCCAGCAGCTTAGGGGCAGATCGGGGCTATGGCTACACCTTC. V is TRBV7-8 and J is TRBJ1-2, with D unresolved. Germline V CDR1 and CDR2: SGHVS, FQNEAQ. This CDR3 spans 15 amino acids. The V end was cut by 1 base, the J end by 4 bases, with 13 bases between.

V and J are TRBV4-3 and TRBJ2-7, with D maybe TRBD1 (6 bases). V lost 0 bases and J 0 bases, leaving 15 bases between the germline ends. The length of the CDR3 is 17 residues. Germline V gene lookup returns CDR1 LGHNA and CDR2 YSLEER. CDR3 sequence reads: CASSQDLANRVSYEQYF. DNA of the CDR3: TGCGCCAGCAGCCAAGATCTGGCGAACAGGGTCTCCTACGAGCAGTACTTC.

The rearrangement uses TRBV19 and TRBJ2-7; TRBD1 agrees at 10 bases. This CDR3 has 14 amino acids. With 6 bases clipped from V and 4 bases from J, the junction kept 6 bases outside the gene matches. Germline V gene sequence: CDR1 LNHDA, CDR2 SQIVND (reference sequence). The CDR3 DNA sequence: TGTGCCAGTAGATGGACAGGGGGGGCGTACGAGCAGTACTTC. Encoded protein: CASRWTGGAYEQYF. Full variable domain (remainder filled in from reference TRBV19 and TRBJ2-7): DGGITQSPKYLFRKEGQNVTLSCEQNLNHDAMYWYRQDPGQGLRLIYYSQIVNDFQKGDIAEGYSVSREKKESFPLTVTSAQKNPTAFYLCASRWTGGAYEQYFGPGTRLTVT.

V gene TRBV28 combines with J gene TRBJ2-1, with 13 bases identical to TRBD2. V lost 6 bases, J lost 0 bases, and 8 bases stayed unmatched. There are 18 residues in the CDR3. CDR1 and CDR2 (germline): MDHEN, SYDVKM. In DNA form, the CDR3 reads TGTGCCAGCAGGCCGGCGGGACTAGCGGGGCTCTCCTACAATGAGCAGTTCTTC. The encoded protein is CASRPAGLAGLSYNEQFF.

V usage is TRBV15 and J usage is TRBJ1-1, with D hard to call. CDR1 LNHNV and CDR2 YYDKDF come from the germline V gene (reference sequence). V was pared by 1 base and J by 10 bases, with 13 bases between. The CDR3 is made up of 13 amino acids. This CDR3 reads CATSRVVDEGAFF. The CDR3 DNA sequence: TGTGCCACCAGCAGAGTGGTCGACGAGGGAGCTTTCTTT.

The genes are TRBV5-5 and TRBJ2-5, with D perhaps matching TRBD1 or TRBD2 (6 bases each). The CDR3 is 14 residues long. Germline CDR1 and CDR2: SGHKS and YYEKEE (reference sequence). Between the trimmed V and J ends, which lost 4 bases and 4 bases, there was a span of 14 bases. This chain's CDR3 is CASSHTGAGETQYF. As DNA, the CDR3 is TGTGCCAGCAGCCATACGGGGGCGGGAGAGACCCAGTACTTC.

J is TRBJ2-3 and V is TRBV18; D might be TRBD1 (5 bases). This CDR3 spans 18 amino acids. CDR1 KGHSH and CDR2 LQKENI come from the germline V gene. Trimming cost V 1 base and J 1 base, with 18 bases left between them. The CDR3 loop is CASSPLPRTPRGTDTQYF. CDR3 bases: TGTGCCAGCTCACCACTCCCGCGGACACCAAGGGGCACAGATACGCAGTATTTT. Supplemented by reference TRBV18 and TRBJ2-3, the full variable domain reads NAGVMQNPRHLVRRRGQEARLRCSPMKGHSHVYWYRQLPEEGLKFMVYLQKENIIDESGMPKERFSAEFPKEGPSILRIQQVVRGDSAAYFCASSPLPRTPRGTDTQYFGPGTRLTVL.

There are a few counts of this clone. The chain is built from TRBV2 and TRBJ2-7; the match to TRBD2 covers 11 bases. Germline V gene data show CDR1 as SNHLY and CDR2 as FYNNEI. This CDR3 has 13 amino acids. The V segment lost 6 bases and the J segment 4 bases; nucleotides outside the gene matches: 2. The chain's CDR3 is CASRGLAAYEQYF. Written as DNA, the CDR3 is TGTGCCAGCAGGGGACTAGCGGCTTACGAGCAGTACTTC.

V is TRBV11-2 and J is TRBJ2-1; unclear D gene. Germline CDR1 and CDR2: SGHAT and FQNNGV. The V and J ends lost 3 bases and 8 bases respectively, with 5 bases between them. The length of the CDR3 is 11 residues. CDR3 sequence (DNA): TGTGCCAGCAGCTTGGGCCATGAGCAGTTCTTC. It yields the protein CASSLGHEQFF.

CDR3 coding DNA: TGTGCCAGTAGTATCCACAGGGACGGCTACACCTTC. Protein sequence: CASSIHRDGYTF. This chain links TRBV19 with TRBJ1-2, with TRBD1 as a possible D gene (6 bases). V was shortened by 3 bases and J by 8 bases, with 10 bases between the two germline ends. CDR3 length: 12 amino acids. The germline V gene has CDR1 LNHDA and CDR2 SQIVND (reference sequence).

V usage is TRBV7-2 and J usage is TRBJ2-3; TRBD2 aligns across 7 bases. V dropped 5 bases and J dropped 4; count of bases not matched to a gene: 6. CDR3 length equals 14 residues. Germline V gene sequence: CDR1 SGHTA, CDR2 FQGNSA. The CDR3 region has the DNA TGTGCCAGCAGCCTGCAGCGGGGAGCAGATACGCAGTATTTT. Its translation: CASSLQRGADTQYF.

This chain links TRBV6-5 with TRBJ2-1; 11 bases are a match to TRBD2. J lost 2 bases, V lost 6 bases, and 3 bases had no gene match. CDR1 and CDR2 from the germline V gene are MNHEY and SVGAGI. This CDR3 has 15 residues. CDR3: CASRSTSGAYNEQFF. In nucleotides, the CDR3 is TGTGCCAGCAGGTCGACTAGCGGGGCCTACAATGAGCAGTTCTTC.

In nucleotides, the CDR3 is TGTGCCAGCAGTCAGCTAACTACAGTTTCCAATGAGCAGTTCTTC. Its translation: CASSQLTTVSNEQFF. The V gene is TRBV27, the J gene TRBJ2-1; no firm D call. Germline CDR1 and CDR2: MNHEY and SMNVEV (reference sequence). Trimming left V 5 bases short and J 6 bases short, with 17 bases between. This CDR3 region has 15 residues.

The genes are TRBV6-5 and TRBJ2-7; TRBD1 matches 9 bases. The V gene end was trimmed by 2 bases and the J gene end by 1 base; junction bases not matched to a gene: 3. Per the germline V gene, CDR1 is MNHEY and CDR2 is SVGAGI. The CDR3 consists of 15 residues. The CDR3 protein is CASSYRGTGSYEQYF. The CDR3 DNA reads as TGTGCCAGCAGTTACCGCGGGACAGGGTCCTACGAGCAGTACTTC.